A single sample gave rise to the 25 T cell receptor beta chains below, sequenced in a study of blood T cell repertoires in COVID-19. Generated by immunoSEQ multiplex PCR, the TCRdb table keeps only in-frame clones and is missing some. The repertoire holds about 220,000 clones, with about 78% as singletons. Sequencing was performed on peripheral blood. These receptor sequences come from a woman aged 65 to 85 with acute or convalescent COVID-19.

The V call is TRBV9, the J call TRBJ1-2; the D is unclear. With 0 bases removed from V and 7 bases from J, the gap between germline ends came to 16 bases. The length of the CDR3 is 15 residues. From germline, CDR1 is SGDLS and CDR2 YYNGEE. For the CDR3, the DNA is TGTGCCAGCAGCGTAGCTCTATTTAGCCCCAGTGGCTACACCTTC. As protein: CASSVALFSPSGYTF.

This clone has a handful of counts. The rearrangement uses TRBV19 and TRBJ2-1; TRBD1 matches 10 bases. CDR3 length equals 15 residues. Germline V gene sequence: CDR1 LNHDA, CDR2 SQIVND (reference sequence). V shed 7 bases, J shed 7 bases, and the junction held 10 bases outside the gene matches. CDR3 sequence (DNA): TGTGCCAGTACCTCCCTGGGACAGGGGTGGAATGAGCAGTTCTTC. The encoded protein is CASTSLGQGWNEQFF.

This chain joins TRBV7-8 and TRBJ1-3; tentative D call: TRBD1 (6 bases). The CDR3 length is 15 residues. Germline V gene data show CDR1 as SGHVS and CDR2 as FQNEAQ. Trimming took off 6 bases at V and 2 bases at J, with 14 bases between the two ends. The DNA for the CDR3 is TGTGCCAGCAGGCGTGACAGGAATACTGGAAACACCATATATTTT. Amino acids: CASRRDRNTGNTIYF.

For this clone: This CDR3 is also generated by other DNA sequences in the sample. The chain carries TRBV30 and TRBJ2-3; 15 positions agree with TRBD2. Germline lookup yields CDR1 GTSNPN and CDR2 SVGIG (reference sequence). V was pared by 2 bases and J by 4 bases, with 4 bases of the junction left unmatched. The CDR3 covers 16 residues. DNA of the CDR3: TGTGCCTGGAGTCCTGGACTAGCGGGGGGGCCAGATACGCAGTATTTT. Encoded protein: CAWSPGLAGGPDTQYF. Supplemented by reference TRBV30 and TRBJ2-3, the full variable domain reads SQTIHQWPATLVQPVGSPLSLECTVEGTSNPNLYWYRQAAGRGLQLLFYSVGIGQISSEVPQNLSASRPQDRQFILSSKKLLLSDSGFYLCAWSPGLAGGPDTQYFGPGTRLTVL.

The chain links TRBV14 to TRBJ2-7; 8 positions agree with TRBD2. Germline lookup yields CDR1 SGHDN and CDR2 FVKESK. The J segment lost 4 bases and the V segment lost 1 base, leaving 6 bases of the junction unmatched. The CDR3 runs 15 residues. CDR3 residues: CASSQAASGRYEQYV. Here the CDR3 DNA reads TGTGCCAGCAGCCAAGCCGCTAGCGGGCGATACGAGCAGTACGTC.

The chain carries TRBV5-1 and TRBJ1-2, with 10 bases fitting TRBD1. The germline V gene encodes CDR1 SGHRS and CDR2 YFSETQ. This CDR3 is built from 14 residues. V dropped 3 bases and J dropped 4; count of bases not matched to a gene: 3. The CDR3 DNA reads as TGCGCCAGCAGCTCGGGGGACAGGGGCTATGGCTACACCTTC. Translation gives CASSSGDRGYGYTF.

This clone has a single count. The chain couples TRBV19 to TRBJ2-4; D is possibly TRBD1 (7 bases). V was shortened by 5 bases and J by 9 bases, with 17 bases between the two germline ends. Germline-derived CDR1 and CDR2 are LNHDA and SQIVND (reference sequence). The CDR3 covers 14 residues. CDR3 loop: CASSGGTETGIQYF. DNA of the CDR3: TGTGCCAGTAGTGGGGGGACAGAAACGGGCATTCAGTACTTC.

The V gene is TRBV2, the J gene TRBJ2-1; 7 bases line up with TRBD1. The J segment lost 0 bases and the V segment lost 11 bases, leaving 7 bases of the junction unmatched. This CDR3 region has 14 residues. The germline V gene encodes CDR1 SNHLY and CDR2 FYNNEI. CDR3 in amino acids: CAGQDRSSYNEQFF. The CDR3 nucleotides are TGTGCCGGACAGGACCGGAGCTCCTACAATGAGCAGTTCTTC.

In regard to this clone: This sample also contains other DNA sequences that code for the same CDR3. V usage is TRBV3-1 (or the pseudogene TRBV3-2) and J usage is TRBJ1-5, with 7 bases fitting TRBD1. CDR3 size: 14 residues. V lost 1 base, J lost 6 bases, and 3 bases stayed unmatched. Per the germline V gene, CDR1 is LGHDT and CDR2 is YNNKEL (reference sequence). The CDR3 region has the DNA TGTGCCAGCAGCCAAGGACAGGGAGGTCAGCCCCAGCATTTT. This sequence encodes CASSQGQGGQPQHF.

This clone was seen a handful of times. The V gene is TRBV7-8, the J gene TRBJ2-3; 8 bases map to TRBD2. V lost 1 base to trimming and J lost 9 bases; unmatched junction nucleotides: 6. The CDR3 has 14 residues. Germline values: CDR1 SGHVS, CDR2 FQNEAQ. CDR3 nucleotide sequence: TGTGCCAGCAGCTTAGACGGGGGGGCGGCGACGCAGTATTTT. The encoded protein is CASSLDGGAATQYF.

This chain connects TRBV2 to TRBJ1-1, with TRBD1 identical over 7 bases. Trimming removed 2 bases from V and 1 base from J; junction bases left unmatched: 10. CDR3 length: 17 residues. Germline assignment: CDR1 SNHLY and CDR2 FYNNEI. The CDR3 region has the DNA TGTGCCAGCAGTGAAAAGCGACAGGGTGTCAGGAACACTGAAGCTTTCTTT. Protein product: CASSEKRQGVRNTEAFF.

This chain uses TRBV29-1 with TRBJ2-2; tentatively, D is TRBD1 (6 bases). Germline V CDR1 and CDR2: SQVTM, ANQGSEA. Trimming took 5 bases from V and 6 from J, leaving 16 bases between them. The CDR3 loop spans 14 amino acids. This chain's CDR3 is CSVIARGPAGELFF. CDR3 DNA: TGCAGCGTTATCGCCAGGGGCCCCGCCGGGGAGCTGTTTTTT.

The chain uses TRBV19 and TRBJ1-1; 11 nucleotides align to TRBD1. CDR1 is LNHDA, CDR2 SQIVND, per germline (reference sequence). Trimming removed 9 bases from V and 5 bases from J; junction bases left unmatched: 11. The CDR3 consists of 15 residues. The CDR3 DNA follows: TGTGCCAGCCTAATCACCGGGACAGGGGGGACTGAAGCTTTCTTT. Protein sequence: CASLITGTGGTEAFF.

The chain couples TRBV29-1 to TRBJ2-1; 7 nucleotides align to TRBD2. This CDR3 region has 13 residues. Germline V gives CDR1 SQVTM, CDR2 ANQGSEA. V shed 7 bases, J shed 2 bases, and the junction held 5 bases outside the gene matches. The CDR3 region is CSAGGEAYNEQFF. The CDR3 bases are TGCAGCGCTGGGGGGGAGGCCTACAATGAGCAGTTCTTC.

The chain links TRBV19 to TRBJ1-4, with D hard to call. V was trimmed by 0 bases and J by 0 bases, leaving 11 bases between them. The CDR3 totals 17 residues. Looked up from germline, CDR1 is LNHDA and CDR2 is SQIVND (reference sequence). Written as DNA, the CDR3 is TGTGCCAGTAGTATAGATCTGGGCAGAACAACTAATGAAAAACTGTTTTTT. Its translation is CASSIDLGRTTNEKLFF.

The chain recombines TRBV5-5 with TRBJ2-7, with D uncertain. This CDR3 spans 13 amino acids. The V end lost 2 bases, the J end lost 2 bases, and 8 bases lay between the germline ends. Per the germline V gene, CDR1 is SGHKS and CDR2 is YYEKEE (reference sequence). The CDR3 is CASSLTSTYEQYV. In DNA, the CDR3 is TGTGCCAGCAGCTTAACCTCTACCTACGAGCAGTACGTC.

The V and J genes are TRBV4-1 and TRBJ2-7; weak D call: TRBD1 (6 bases). The V end was cut by 3 bases, the J end by 0 bases, with 15 bases between. The CDR3 has 16 amino acids. Germline-derived CDR1 and CDR2 are MGHRA and YSYEKL. DNA for the CDR3: TGCGCCAGCAGCCACCAGTCCCGGGACATCTCCTACGAGCAGTACTTC. This encodes CASSHQSRDISYEQYF.

This clone was picked up one time. The chain uses TRBV10-3 and TRBJ1-1; 7 bases align to TRBD1. CDR3 length: 13 residues. Germline V gene data show CDR1 as ENHRY and CDR2 as SYGVKD. J was trimmed by 2 bases and V by 10 bases; bases with no gene match: 7. CDR3 nucleotide sequence: TGTGCCACCCGTACAGGGGTTAACACTGAAGCTTTCTTT. It codes for CATRTGVNTEAFF.

This chain links TRBV18 with TRBJ2-1; TRBD1 matches 10 bases. After removal of 4 bases from V and 6 bases from J, the junction contained 6 bases not matched to a gene. In germline, CDR1 is KGHSH, CDR2 LQKENI. The CDR3 consists of 15 residues. As DNA, the CDR3 is TGTGCCAGCTCACAGGGACAGGGGACCCTCAATGAGCAGTTCTTC. Translation: CASSQGQGTLNEQFF. Drawing the rest from reference TRBV18 and TRBJ2-1, the complete variable domain is NAGVMQNPRHLVRRRGQEARLRCSPMKGHSHVYWYRQLPEEGLKFMVYLQKENIIDESGMPKERFSAEFPKEGPSILRIQQVVRGDSAAYFCASSQGQGTLNEQFFGPGTRLTVL.

The rearrangement uses TRBV12-3 or TRBV12-4 and TRBJ2-7; D gene uncertain. The length of the CDR3 is 12 residues. V dropped 6 bases and J dropped 7 bases, with 13 bases sitting between them. DNA of the CDR3: TGTGCCAGCAGCCCTGACTCTCGAGAGCAGTACTTC. The encoded protein is CASSPDSREQYF.

V usage is TRBV5-1 and J usage is TRBJ1-5, with 7 positions matching TRBD1. V shed 0 bases and J 7 bases; nucleotides not matched to a gene: 10. The CDR3 has 16 amino acids. Germline V gene sequence: CDR1 SGHRS, CDR2 YFSETQ. The CDR3 spells CASSLAGSGGEQPQHF. The CDR3 DNA reads as TGCGCCAGCAGCTTGGCCGGGTCAGGGGGAGAACAGCCCCAGCATTTT.

The chain couples TRBV6-5 to TRBJ1-2; 12 bases agree with TRBD1. Germline V gene data show CDR1 as MNHEY and CDR2 as SVGAGI. The CDR3 contains 13 residues. J was trimmed by 8 bases and V by 6 bases; bases with no gene match: 4. CDR3 residues: CASRGTGGMGYTF. The CDR3 DNA sequence: TGTGCCAGCAGGGGGACAGGGGGCATGGGCTACACCTTC.

This clone was found once. The CDR3 DNA reads as TGTGCCAGCAGTGAAAATATGGGACAGGGACGGACCATATATTTT. It codes for CASSENMGQGRTIYF. V is TRBV6-1 and J is TRBJ1-3; 9 positions agree with TRBD1. CDR3 size: 15 residues. With V trimmed by 2 bases and J by 10 bases, 9 bases remained unmatched. Germline loops: CDR1 MNHNS, CDR2 SASEGT.

This chain links TRBV21-1 with TRBJ1-3. TRBV21-1 is labeled a pseudogene. The CDR3 runs to 15 residues. The CDR3 sequence: CASSKVRDSGNTIYF. Here the CDR3 DNA reads TGTGCCAGCAGCAAAGTTCGGGACTCTGGAAACACCATATATTTT.

V is TRBV19 and J is TRBJ1-2; TRBD1 matches 9 bases. The CDR3 runs 15 residues. The trim removed 8 bases at V and 2 bases at J, leaving 9 bases unmatched. Germline lookup yields CDR1 LNHDA and CDR2 SQIVND (reference sequence). The CDR3: CASSNPGTGNYGYTF. CDR3 nucleotides: TGTGCCAGTTCCAATCCCGGGACAGGGAACTATGGCTACACCTTC.